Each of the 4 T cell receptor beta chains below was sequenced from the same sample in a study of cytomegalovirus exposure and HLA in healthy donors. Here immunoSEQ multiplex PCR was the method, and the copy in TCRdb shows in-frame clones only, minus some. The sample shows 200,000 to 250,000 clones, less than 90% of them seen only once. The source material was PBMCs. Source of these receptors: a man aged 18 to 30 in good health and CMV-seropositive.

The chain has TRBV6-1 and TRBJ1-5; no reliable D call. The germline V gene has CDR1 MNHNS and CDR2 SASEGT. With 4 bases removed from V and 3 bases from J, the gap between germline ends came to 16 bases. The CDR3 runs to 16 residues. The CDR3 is CASSGTRRIFNQPQHF. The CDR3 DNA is TGTGCCAGCAGTGGTACCAGGCGGATCTTCAATCAGCCCCAGCATTTT.

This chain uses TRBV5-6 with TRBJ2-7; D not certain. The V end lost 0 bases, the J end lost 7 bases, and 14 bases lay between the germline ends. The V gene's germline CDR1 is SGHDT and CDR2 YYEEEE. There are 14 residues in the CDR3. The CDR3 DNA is TGTGCCAGCAGCTTGGCCGTGGCCGACTGGGAGCAGTACTTC. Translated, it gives CASSLAVADWEQYF.

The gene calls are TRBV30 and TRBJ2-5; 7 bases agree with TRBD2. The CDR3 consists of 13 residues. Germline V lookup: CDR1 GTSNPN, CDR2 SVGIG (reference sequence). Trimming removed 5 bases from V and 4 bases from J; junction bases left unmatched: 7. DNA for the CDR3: TGTGCCTGGGCATTATCGGGAGGAGAGACCCAGTACTTC. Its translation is CAWALSGGETQYF. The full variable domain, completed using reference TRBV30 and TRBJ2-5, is SQTIHQWPATLVQPVGSPLSLECTVEGTSNPNLYWYRQAAGRGLQLLFYSVGIGQISSEVPQNLSASRPQDRQFILSSKKLLLSDSGFYLCAWALSGGETQYFGPGTRLLVL.

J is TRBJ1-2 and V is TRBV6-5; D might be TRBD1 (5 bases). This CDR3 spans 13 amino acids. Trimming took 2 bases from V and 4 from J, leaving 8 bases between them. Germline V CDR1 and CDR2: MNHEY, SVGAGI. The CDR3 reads CASSYQGGYGYTF. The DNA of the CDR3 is TGTGCCAGCAGTTACCAGGGCGGCTATGGCTACACCTTC.